This TCR beta chain stems from a study of response to subunit inactivated influenza vaccine. This clonotype has a handful of counts. TCRdb redid the calling of the RT-PCR reads with MiXCR, one entry per CDR3 protein. This table holds 150,000 to 200,000 distinct CDR3 sequences, 9.5% to 15% found once. Trimming at V came to 4 bases and at J to 5 bases, leaving 11 bases not matched to a gene. CDR3 size: 16 residues. Germline CDR1 SGHDN, CDR2 FVKESK. The sample also formed part of further work on T cells expressing NK-cell markers. That study adds: The authors generated TCR beta cDNA through 5'RACE template switching with UMIs. Sorted CD3+CD56+NKG2C+, CD3+CD56+NKG2C- and CD3+CD56-NKG2C+ T cells supplied TCR beta repertoires.

The chain couples TRBV14 to TRBJ2-1, with TRBD1 matching over 7 bases. The source was CD8+ T cells sorted from PBMCs, collected 11 to 12 days after vaccination. The receptor's source is a man aged 50 to 60 who received an inactivated influenza vaccine. The CDR3 coding sequence is TGTGCCAGCAGCCTACTAGTGTGGGGACAGAACAATGAGCAGTTCTTC. Translated: CASSLLVWGQNNEQFF.